The entry that follows covers one TCR beta chain sequence. Only in-frame clones appear in the TCRdb table, and some are missing; sequencing was by immunoSEQ multiplex PCR. The data contain around 77,000 clones, approximately 92% of them singletons. Germline values: CDR1 SGHDT, CDR2 YYEEEE. Trimming shortened V by 0 bases and J by 1 base, and 17 bases separated the two germline ends. The CDR3 extends over 17 amino acids. These data belong to a study of technical replicates of blood from a few donors. Sequences were obtained from T cells isolated from PBMCs. The TCR sequence derives from a human donor in good health. The chain has TRBV5-6 and TRBJ2-7; D possibly corresponds to TRBD2 (6 bases). The CDR3 region is CASSLESAGYPSYEQYF. The CDR3 DNA is TGTGCCAGCAGCTTGGAAAGTGCGGGATATCCATCCTACGAGCAGTACTTC.